The sequence of this TCR beta chain was determined in a study of T-cell reconstitution after alpha-beta-depleted transplantation in children. Study conclusions and caveats: It was newly produced T cells that mostly accounted for T-cell counts and diversity one year after transplant. In patients about two months after transplant, alpha-beta T cells reportedly arose from several hundred expanded graft clones. Surviving recipient T cells and thymic progenitors underlay high day-60 TCRbeta diversity in some patients.

TCRbeta library construction was performed incorporating unique molecular identifiers. TCRdb re-called the PCR reads through MiXCR, storing one row per CDR3 protein. The sample records 250,000 to 300,000 distinct CDR3 sequences, roughly 7.8% being singletons. Germline CDR1 is SGDLS and CDR2 is YYNGEE. The CDR3 runs to 15 residues. Trimming left V 0 bases short and J 0 bases short, with 6 bases between. This clonotype was counted ten times or more. What it recognizes is unknown. The chain uses TRBV9 and TRBJ2-2, with D unclear. This TCR derives from a female patient aged 2-9 years who had a stem cell transplant for Fanconi anemia, so the T cells may come from the graft donor. The sample in question was peripheral blood, obtained 360 days after TCRalphabeta/CD19-depleted stem cell transplant. CDR3 DNA sequence: TGTGCCAGCAGCGTAGGGGTTTCGAACACCGGGGAGCTGTTTTTT. Protein: CASSVGVSNTGELFF.